The rows below give T cell receptor beta chains drawn from one sample of a study of blood T cell repertoires in COVID-19. The table came from immunoSEQ multiplex PCR; TCRdb's copy has only in-frame clones and leaves some out. The profile covers tens of thousands of clones, with approximately 80% appearing a single time and approximately 2.6% taken by the ten largest. The material sequenced was peripheral blood. These receptors originate from a man aged 45-65 years with acute or convalescent COVID-19. CDR3s include the opening cysteine and the closing phenylalanine or tryptophan. Fields, in order: clone size, J gene, D gene, V gene, CDR3 DNA, CDR3 protein. A D gene is named only where the DNA matches it firmly. A clone size is listed for some rows: how often the clone was seen (once, few, many), or a class if it is expanded.

size: NA; J: TRBJ1-2; D: NA; V: TRBV18; DNA: TGTGCCAGCTCAAGCTCGGACGCCGAGGGTGAAGGTAGATACACCTTC; CDR3: CASSSSDAEGEGRYTF
size: once; J: TRBJ1-1; D: TRBD1; V: TRBV7-9; DNA: TGTGCCAGCAGCCCACGAGGGAAGGGGGCAACTGAAGCTTTCTTT; CDR3: CASSPRGKGATEAFF
size: NA; J: TRBJ2-1; D: TRBD2; V: TRBV2; DNA: TGTGCCAGCAATACCCTAGCGGGAGTCGGCAATGAGCAGTTCTTC; CDR3: CASNTLAGVGNEQFF
size: NA; J: TRBJ2-7; D: TRBD1; V: TRBV28; DNA: TGTGCCAGCAGTTTATCGTGGCAGGGGGCGGCGGACGAGCAGTACTTC; CDR3: CASSLSWQGAADEQYF
size: NA; J: TRBJ2-7; D: TRBD2; V: TRBV10-1; DNA: TGCGCCAGCAGTGAGGCGATACTAGCGGGAGTTTACGAGCAGTACTTC; CDR3: CASSEAILAGVYEQYF
size: NA; J: TRBJ2-2; D: TRBD2; V: TRBV5-5; DNA: TGTGCCAGCAGCCGCACTAGCGGGAGGGCCAACGGGGAGCTGTTTTTT; CDR3: CASSRTSGRANGELFF
size: NA; J: TRBJ2-3; D: TRBD2; V: TRBV4-1; DNA: TGCGCCAGCAGCCAAGATAGAGTGGGACTAGCTAGCACAGATACGCAGTATTTT; CDR3: CASSQDRVGLASTDTQYF
size: NA; J: TRBJ2-3; D: TRBD2; V: TRBV28; DNA: TGTGCCAGCAGTTTGGGCCTCTCTAGCGGGAGCACAGATACGCAGTATTTT; CDR3: CASSLGLSSGSTDTQYF
size: NA; J: TRBJ1-4; D: TRBD1; V: TRBV6-5; DNA: TGTGCCAGCAGCGCCGGGACAGGGGGCTTGGAAAAACTGTTTTTT; CDR3: CASSAGTGGLEKLFF
size: NA; J: TRBJ1-6; D: NA; V: TRBV10-2; DNA: TGCGCCAGCACCCACTCCTGGGGGGTTACCTATAATTCACCCCTCCACTTT; CDR3: CASTHSWGVTYNSPLHF
size: few; J: TRBJ2-7; D: NA; V: TRBV27; DNA: TGTGCCAGCAGTTTATCGTGGTGGAGCTCCTACGAGCAGTACTTC; CDR3: CASSLSWWSSYEQYF
size: NA; J: TRBJ2-2; D: NA; V: TRBV6-1; DNA: TGTGCCAGCAGTGAAGGGACAGACACCGGGGAGCTGTTTTTT; CDR3: CASSEGTDTGELFF
size: once; J: TRBJ2-7; D: NA; V: TRBV9; DNA: TGTGCCAGCAGCGTAACAGATTACTACGAGCAGTACTTC; CDR3: CASSVTDYYEQYF
size: NA; J: TRBJ1-1; D: TRBD1; V: TRBV28; DNA: TGTGCCAGCACAGGGACAGCCATGAACACTGAAGCTTTCTTT; CDR3: CASTGTAMNTEAFF
size: NA; J: TRBJ1-2; D: NA; V: TRBV5-1; DNA: TGCGCCAGCAGCCCGACAGCTTTCAACTATGGCTACACCTTC; CDR3: CASSPTAFNYGYTF
size: few; J: TRBJ2-3; D: TRBD2; V: TRBV5-1; DNA: TGCGCCAGCAGCGCCGGACAGCTCCAGCGGGGGCCCACAGATACGCAGTATTTT; CDR3: CASSAGQLQRGPTDTQYF
size: NA; J: TRBJ1-5; D: TRBD1; V: TRBV27; DNA: TGTGCCAGCAGCCCCGGGACAGGGCTATACTCCCATAGCAATCAGCCCCAGCATTTT; CDR3: CASSPGTGLYSHSNQPQHF
size: NA; J: TRBJ2-3; D: TRBD2; V: TRBV3-1/TRBV3-2; DNA: TGTGCCAGCAGCCCTTATATGCTAGCGGAGACTAGCACAGATACGCAGTATTTT; CDR3: CASSPYMLAETSTDTQYF
size: once; J: TRBJ1-3; D: TRBD1; V: TRBV19; DNA: TGTGCCAGTATCCCTCGGACAGGCGGAGGCACCATATATTTT; CDR3: CASIPRTGGGTIYF
size: NA; J: TRBJ2-3; D: TRBD2; V: TRBV10-1; DNA: TGCGCCAGCAGCGCCGGGACTAGCGGGAAGACGCAGTATTTT; CDR3: CASSAGTSGKTQYF
size: NA; J: TRBJ2-3; D: TRBD1; V: TRBV28; DNA: TGTGCCAGCAGTGCGACAGGGGAACACATAAGCACAGATACGCAGTATTTT; CDR3: CASSATGEHISTDTQYF
size: NA; J: TRBJ2-5; D: TRBD1; V: TRBV6-6; DNA: TGTGCCAGCAGTTGGGACAGCCTACAACAAGAGACCCAGTACTTC; CDR3: CASSWDSLQQETQYF
size: NA; J: TRBJ1-2; D: NA; V: TRBV20-1; DNA: TGCAGTGCTAGTACCCAGGCCGGCTATGGCTACACCTTC; CDR3: CSASTQAGYGYTF
size: NA; J: TRBJ2-7; D: TRBD1; V: TRBV5-6; DNA: TGTGCCAGCAGCCGGGACAGGGGGCAATACGAGCAGTACTTC; CDR3: CASSRDRGQYEQYF
size: NA; J: TRBJ2-1; D: TRBD2; V: TRBV27; DNA: TGTGCCAGCAGTTTATGGGAGGGAAGCTCCTACAATGAGCAGTTCTTC; CDR3: CASSLWEGSSYNEQFF
size: once; J: TRBJ2-7; D: NA; V: TRBV28; DNA: TGTGCCAGCAGCCTTGCTCCCAGCTCCTACGAGCAGTACTTC; CDR3: CASSLAPSSYEQYF
size: NA; J: TRBJ2-2; D: TRBD2; V: TRBV5-4; DNA: TGTGCCAGCAGCCCCCTCCCGGCGGGAGTCACCGGGGAGCTGTTTTTT; CDR3: CASSPLPAGVTGELFF
size: NA; J: TRBJ2-7; D: NA; V: TRBV7-8; DNA: TGTGCCAGCAGCTTACAGGGCCACTGGGAAGAGCAGTACTTC; CDR3: CASSLQGHWEEQYF
size: NA; J: TRBJ1-4; D: TRBD1; V: TRBV7-9; DNA: TGTGCCAGCAGCTTAAATCCGGGACAGGGCAATGAAAAACTGTTTTTT; CDR3: CASSLNPGQGNEKLFF
size: NA; J: TRBJ2-1; D: TRBD2; V: TRBV2; DNA: TGTGCCTCCCACGGGGGACTAGCGGGGAATGAGCAGTTCTTC; CDR3: CASHGGLAGNEQFF
size: NA; J: TRBJ1-2; D: NA; V: TRBV12-3/TRBV12-4; DNA: TGTGCCAGCAGTCCGGACTACTCTTATGGCTACACCTTC; CDR3: CASSPDYSYGYTF
size: NA; J: TRBJ2-2; D: TRBD1; V: TRBV19; DNA: TGTGCCAGTAGTCCGGACAGGGAAATGGCCGGGGAGCTGTTTTTT; CDR3: CASSPDREMAGELFF
size: NA; J: TRBJ2-3; D: NA; V: TRBV29-1; DNA: TGCAGCGTTGAAGAGGCGAGCGGAGGAACAGATACGCAGTATTTT; CDR3: CSVEEASGGTDTQYF
size: NA; J: TRBJ1-2; D: NA; V: TRBV20-1; DNA: TGCAGTCTGACAGCCGTCTATGGCTACACCTTC; CDR3: CSLTAVYGYTF
size: NA; J: TRBJ1-4; D: TRBD1; V: TRBV2; DNA: TGTGCCAGCAGTGTACAGGGGGATGAAAAACTGTTTTTT; CDR3: CASSVQGDEKLFF
size: NA; J: TRBJ1-2; D: NA; V: TRBV2; DNA: TGTGCCAGCAGGAAGGGGAAGGACTACACCTTC; CDR3: CASRKGKDYTF
size: few; J: TRBJ1-3; D: NA; V: TRBV5-6; DNA: TGTGCCAGCAGCTTGGCCGGAACAGTGATCCTTGGAAACACCATATATTTT; CDR3: CASSLAGTVILGNTIYF
size: NA; J: TRBJ2-7; D: TRBD1; V: TRBV2; DNA: TGTGCCGGAACCCGACAGGGAAGACACGAGCAGTACTTC; CDR3: CAGTRQGRHEQYF
size: NA; J: TRBJ2-2; D: NA; V: TRBV4-1; DNA: TGCGCCAGCAGCCAAGTGCCGGGATCGAACACCGGGGAGCTGTTTTTT; CDR3: CASSQVPGSNTGELFF
size: NA; J: TRBJ1-4; D: TRBD1; V: TRBV19; DNA: TGTGCCAGTAGGAAACAGGGGGCTAATGAAAAACTGTTTTTT; CDR3: CASRKQGANEKLFF
size: NA; J: TRBJ2-7; D: NA; V: TRBV10-3; DNA: TGTGCCATCTGCGAGGGGGGGAGGGAGCAGTACTTC; CDR3: CAICEGGREQYF
size: few; J: TRBJ2-7; D: TRBD1; V: TRBV11-1; DNA: TGTGCCAGCAGCAAACCGGGACAGGGGTCCAACGAGCAGTACTTC; CDR3: CASSKPGQGSNEQYF
size: NA; J: TRBJ2-6; D: TRBD1; V: TRBV6-6; DNA: TGTGCCAGCAGTAATCACAGGGGCTCTGGGGCCAACGTCCTGACTTTC; CDR3: CASSNHRGSGANVLTF
size: NA; J: TRBJ1-3; D: TRBD1; V: TRBV11-2; DNA: TGTGCCAGCTGTAAATCTCAGGGGGCCCATGAGAACACCATATATTTT; CDR3: CASCKSQGAHENTIYF
size: NA; J: TRBJ1-1; D: NA; V: TRBV19; DNA: TGTGCCAGTAGTATATCATCCGGGACTGAAGCTTTCTTT; CDR3: CASSISSGTEAFF
size: NA; J: TRBJ2-3; D: NA; V: TRBV9; DNA: TGTGCCAGCAGCGCGGAGACTGGCACAGATACGCAGTATTTT; CDR3: CASSAETGTDTQYF
size: NA; J: TRBJ2-7; D: TRBD1; V: TRBV28; DNA: TGTGCCAGCCAGGGGGTAACCTACGAGCAGTACTTC; CDR3: CASQGVTYEQYF
size: NA; J: TRBJ1-5; D: TRBD1; V: TRBV19; DNA: TGTGCCAGTACAGGGGGCTACAATCAGCCCCAGCATTTT; CDR3: CASTGGYNQPQHF
size: NA; J: TRBJ1-1; D: TRBD1; V: TRBV12-3/TRBV12-4; DNA: TGTGCCAGCACCGGGACAGCGAACACTGAAGCTTTCTTT; CDR3: CASTGTANTEAFF
size: few; J: TRBJ1-1; D: NA; V: TRBV9; DNA: TGTGCCAGCAGCAACCTGGACAGCCTGAACACTGAAGCTTTCTTT; CDR3: CASSNLDSLNTEAFF
size: NA; J: TRBJ2-7; D: NA; V: TRBV29-1; DNA: TGCAGCGTTGAATGGGCAGCCTCAAATATGCCCTACGAGCAGTACTTC; CDR3: CSVEWAASNMPYEQYF